This T cell receptor (beta chain) was recovered during a study of cytomegalovirus exposure and HLA in healthy donors. Across the study: Some 85 million unique TCRs, all from HLA-typed donors, were included in an early release of the data. Whole-study findings and limits: As a later analysis showed, a missense DCLRE1C variant was linked to trimming of TCR beta V- and J-genes. The study put under 200 TCR beta chains on its list as cytomegalovirus-associated.

This PCR relied on a set of 60 Vbeta primers and 13 Jbeta primers. As originally analysed: Later, an analysis found about 83 million unique TCR beta chains, and roughly 10 million of these were shared. Generated by immunoSEQ multiplex PCR, the TCRdb table keeps only in-frame clones and is missing some. V and J calls and clone size follow that table, whereas D and trimming were derived from the DNA. The repertoire holds 150,000 to 200,000 clones, with approximately 80% as singletons. Comment on this clone: No antigen is known for it.

Germline V gives CDR1 MNHEY, CDR2 SVGAGI. The V and J ends lost 4 bases and 3 bases, in that order; junction bases with no gene match: 8. The CDR3 covers 15 residues. The sample taken for sequencing was PBMCs. The receptor comes from a woman aged 40 to 50 in good health and CMV-seronegative. J is TRBJ2-7 and V is TRBV6-5; the match to TRBD2 covers 8 bases. The CDR3 DNA is TGTGCCAGCAGTTCCGGGGGGGCCCCCCACTACGAGCAGTACTTC. It is translated as CASSSGGAPHYEQYF.